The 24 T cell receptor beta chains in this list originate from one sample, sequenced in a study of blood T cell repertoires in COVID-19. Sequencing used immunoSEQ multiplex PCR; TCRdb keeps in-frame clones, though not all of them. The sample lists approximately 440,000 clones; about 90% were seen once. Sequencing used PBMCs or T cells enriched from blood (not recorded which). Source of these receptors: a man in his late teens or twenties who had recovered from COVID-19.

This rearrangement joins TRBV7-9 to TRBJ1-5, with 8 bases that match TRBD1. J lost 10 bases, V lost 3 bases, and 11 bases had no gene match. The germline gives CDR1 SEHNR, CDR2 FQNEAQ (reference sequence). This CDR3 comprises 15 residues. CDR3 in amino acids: CASSLGVDRETPQHF. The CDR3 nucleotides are TGTGCCAGCAGCTTGGGAGTGGACAGGGAAACACCCCAGCATTTT.

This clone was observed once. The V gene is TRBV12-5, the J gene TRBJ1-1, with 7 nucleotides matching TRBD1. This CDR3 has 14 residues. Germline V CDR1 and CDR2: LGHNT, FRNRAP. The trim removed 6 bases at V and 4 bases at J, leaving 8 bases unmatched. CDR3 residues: CASGETGLGTEAFF. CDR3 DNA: TGTGCTAGTGGAGAGACAGGGCTGGGCACTGAAGCTTTCTTT.

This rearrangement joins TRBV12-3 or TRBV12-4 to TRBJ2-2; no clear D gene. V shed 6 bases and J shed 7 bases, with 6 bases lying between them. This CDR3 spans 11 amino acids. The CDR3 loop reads CASSRGGELFF. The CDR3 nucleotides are TGTGCCAGCAGCCGCGGCGGGGAGCTGTTTTTT.

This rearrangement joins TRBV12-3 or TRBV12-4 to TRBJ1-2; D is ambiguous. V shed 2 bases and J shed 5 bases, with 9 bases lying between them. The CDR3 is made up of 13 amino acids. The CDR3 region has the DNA TGTGCCAGCAGTTTAATTCCGGTTTATGGCTACACCTTC. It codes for CASSLIPVYGYTF.

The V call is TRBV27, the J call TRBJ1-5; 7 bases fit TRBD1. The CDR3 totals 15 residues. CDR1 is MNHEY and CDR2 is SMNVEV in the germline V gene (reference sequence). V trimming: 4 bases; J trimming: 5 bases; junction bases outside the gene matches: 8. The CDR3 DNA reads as TGTGCCAGCAGTTCCCTTGGGCAGGGGGATCAGCCCCAGCATTTT. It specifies CASSSLGQGDQPQHF.

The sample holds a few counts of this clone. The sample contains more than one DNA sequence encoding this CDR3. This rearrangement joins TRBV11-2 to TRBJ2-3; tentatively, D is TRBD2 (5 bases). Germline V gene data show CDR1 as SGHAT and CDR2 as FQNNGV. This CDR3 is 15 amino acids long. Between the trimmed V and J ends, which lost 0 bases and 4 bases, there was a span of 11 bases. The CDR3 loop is CASSLDRGAADTQYF. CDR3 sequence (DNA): TGTGCCAGCAGCTTAGATCGGGGTGCCGCAGATACGCAGTATTTT.

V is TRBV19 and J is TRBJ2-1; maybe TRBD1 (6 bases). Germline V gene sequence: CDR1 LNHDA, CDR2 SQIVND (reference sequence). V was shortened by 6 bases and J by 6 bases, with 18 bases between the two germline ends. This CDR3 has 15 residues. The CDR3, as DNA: TGTGCCAGTAGCCCGGGACATCTGACTCCCAATGAGCAGTTCTTC. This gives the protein CASSPGHLTPNEQFF.

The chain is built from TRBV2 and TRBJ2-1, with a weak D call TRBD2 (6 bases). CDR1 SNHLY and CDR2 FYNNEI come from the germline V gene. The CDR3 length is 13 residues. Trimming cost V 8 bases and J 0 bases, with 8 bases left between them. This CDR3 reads CASVGGSYNEQFF. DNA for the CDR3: TGTGCCAGCGTCGGGGGCTCCTACAATGAGCAGTTCTTC. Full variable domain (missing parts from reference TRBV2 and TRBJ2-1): EPEVTQTPSHQVTQMGQEVILRCVPISNHLYFYWYRQILGQKVEFLVSFYNNEISEKSEIFDDQFSVERPDGSNFTLKIRSTKLEDSAMYFCASVGGSYNEQFFGPGTRLTVL.

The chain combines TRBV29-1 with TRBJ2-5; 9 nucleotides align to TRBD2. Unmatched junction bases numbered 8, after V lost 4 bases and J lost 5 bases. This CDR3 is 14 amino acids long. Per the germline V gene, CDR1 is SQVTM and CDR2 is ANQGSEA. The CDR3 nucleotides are TGCAGCGTTGGGCCAGGCAGCGGGAGGGAGACCCAGTACTTC. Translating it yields CSVGPGSGRETQYF.

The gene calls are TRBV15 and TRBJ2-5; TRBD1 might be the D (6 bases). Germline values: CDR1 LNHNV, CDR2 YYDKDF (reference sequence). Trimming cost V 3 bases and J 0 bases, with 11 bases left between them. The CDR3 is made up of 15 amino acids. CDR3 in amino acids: CATSSTGTNQETQYF. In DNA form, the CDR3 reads TGTGCCACCAGCAGTACCGGGACAAACCAAGAGACCCAGTACTTC.

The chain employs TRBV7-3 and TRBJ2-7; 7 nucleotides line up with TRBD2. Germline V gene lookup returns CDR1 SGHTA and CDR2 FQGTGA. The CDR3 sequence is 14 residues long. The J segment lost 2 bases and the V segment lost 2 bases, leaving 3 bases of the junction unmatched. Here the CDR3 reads CASSLGGSTYEQYF. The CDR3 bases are TGTGCCAGCAGCTTAGGCGGGAGTACCTACGAGCAGTACTTC.

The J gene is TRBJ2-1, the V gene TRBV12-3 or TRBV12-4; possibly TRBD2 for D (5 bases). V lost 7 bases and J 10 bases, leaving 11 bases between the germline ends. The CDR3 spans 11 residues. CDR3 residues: CASTALEEQFF. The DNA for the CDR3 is TGTGCCAGCACCGCACTAGAAGAGCAGTTCTTC.

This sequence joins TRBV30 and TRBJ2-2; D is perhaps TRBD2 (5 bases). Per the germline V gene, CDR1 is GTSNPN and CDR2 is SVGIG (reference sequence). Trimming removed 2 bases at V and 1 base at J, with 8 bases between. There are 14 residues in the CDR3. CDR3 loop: CAWSSGKNTGELFF. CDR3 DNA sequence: TGTGCCTGGAGTTCGGGGAAGAACACCGGGGAGCTGTTTTTT. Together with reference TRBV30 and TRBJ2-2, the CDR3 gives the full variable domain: SQTIHQWPATLVQPVGSPLSLECTVEGTSNPNLYWYRQAAGRGLQLLFYSVGIGQISSEVPQNLSASRPQDRQFILSSKKLLLSDSGFYLCAWSSGKNTGELFFGEGSRLTVL.

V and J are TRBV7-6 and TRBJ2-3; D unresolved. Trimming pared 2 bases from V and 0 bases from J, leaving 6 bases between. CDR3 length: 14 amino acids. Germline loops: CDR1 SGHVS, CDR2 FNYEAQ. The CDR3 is CASSLSSSTDTQYF. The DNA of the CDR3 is TGTGCCAGCAGCTTAAGTAGCAGCACAGATACGCAGTATTTT.

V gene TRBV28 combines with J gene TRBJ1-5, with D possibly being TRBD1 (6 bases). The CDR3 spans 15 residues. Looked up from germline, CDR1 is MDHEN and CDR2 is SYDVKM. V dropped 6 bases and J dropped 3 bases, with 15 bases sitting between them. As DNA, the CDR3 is TGTGCCAGCAGAGCGACAGGAATCACCAATCAGCCCCAGCATTTT. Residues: CASRATGITNQPQHF.

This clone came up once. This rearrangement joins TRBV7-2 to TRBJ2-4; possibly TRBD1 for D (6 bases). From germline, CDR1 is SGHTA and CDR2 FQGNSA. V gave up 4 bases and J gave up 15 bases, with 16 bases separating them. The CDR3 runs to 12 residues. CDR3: CASSSNRVRRYF. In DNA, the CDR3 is TGTGCCAGCAGCTCGAACAGGGTACGTCGGTACTTC.

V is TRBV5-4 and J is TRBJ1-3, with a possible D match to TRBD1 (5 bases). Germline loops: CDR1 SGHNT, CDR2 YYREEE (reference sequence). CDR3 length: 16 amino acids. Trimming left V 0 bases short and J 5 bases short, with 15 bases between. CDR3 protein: CASSLEGHWRRNTIYF. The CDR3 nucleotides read TGTGCCAGCAGCTTGGAAGGACATTGGAGAAGAAACACCATATATTTT.

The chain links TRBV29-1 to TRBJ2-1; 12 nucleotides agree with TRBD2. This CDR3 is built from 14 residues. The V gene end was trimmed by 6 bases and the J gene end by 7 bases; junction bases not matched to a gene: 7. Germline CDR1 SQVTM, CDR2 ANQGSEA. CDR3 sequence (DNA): TGCAGCGTATCCCCAACTAGCGGGAGGAATGAGCAGTTCTTC. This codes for CSVSPTSGRNEQFF.

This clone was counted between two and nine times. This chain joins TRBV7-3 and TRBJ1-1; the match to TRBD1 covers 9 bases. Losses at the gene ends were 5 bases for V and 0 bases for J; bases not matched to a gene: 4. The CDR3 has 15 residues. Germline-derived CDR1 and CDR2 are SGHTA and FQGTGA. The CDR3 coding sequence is TGTGCCAGCAGCGGAGGGACAGGGTTGAACACTGAAGCTTTCTTT. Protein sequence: CASSGGTGLNTEAFF.

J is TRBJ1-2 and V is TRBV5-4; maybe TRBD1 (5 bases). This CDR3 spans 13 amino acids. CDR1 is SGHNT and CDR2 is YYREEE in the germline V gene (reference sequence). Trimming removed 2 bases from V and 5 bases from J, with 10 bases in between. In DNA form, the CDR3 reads TGTGCCAGCAGCTTCCTTGACAGTTATGGCTACACCTTC. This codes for CASSFLDSYGYTF.

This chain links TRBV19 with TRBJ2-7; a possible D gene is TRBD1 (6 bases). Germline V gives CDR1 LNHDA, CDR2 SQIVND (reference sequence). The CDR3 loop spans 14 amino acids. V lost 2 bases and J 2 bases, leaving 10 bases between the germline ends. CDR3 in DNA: TGTGCCAGTAGTATAAATCAGGGGACCTACGAGCAGTACTTC. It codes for CASSINQGTYEQYF.

CDR3 in amino acids: CASSSGGLAGPFSYEQYF. CDR3 sequence (DNA): TGCGCCAGCAGCTCAGGGGGACTAGCGGGACCTTTCTCCTACGAGCAGTACTTC. The V call is TRBV5-1, the J call TRBJ2-7, with TRBD2 matching over 13 bases. CDR1 SGHRS and CDR2 YFSETQ come from the germline V gene. This CDR3 spans 18 amino acids. Trimming cost V 3 bases and J 0 bases; bases outside gene matches: 9. The whole variable domain, filled in from reference TRBV5-1 and TRBJ2-7, reads KAGVTQTPRYLIKTRGQQVTLSCSPISGHRSVSWYQQTPGQGLQFLFEYFSETQRNKGNFPGRFSGRQFSNSRSEMNVSTLELGDSALYLCASSSGGLAGPFSYEQYFGPGTRLTVT.

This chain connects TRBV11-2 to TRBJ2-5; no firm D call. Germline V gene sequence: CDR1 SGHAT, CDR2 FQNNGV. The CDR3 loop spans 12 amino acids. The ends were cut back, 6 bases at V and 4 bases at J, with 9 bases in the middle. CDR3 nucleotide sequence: TGTGCCAGCAGAGCGCCCGGAGAGACCCAGTACTTC. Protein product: CASRAPGETQYF.

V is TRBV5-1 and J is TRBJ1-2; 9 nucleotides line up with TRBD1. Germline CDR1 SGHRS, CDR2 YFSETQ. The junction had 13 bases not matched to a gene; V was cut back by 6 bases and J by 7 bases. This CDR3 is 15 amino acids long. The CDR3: CASTPNRGRGSGYTF. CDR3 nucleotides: TGCGCCAGCACCCCCAACAGGGGGCGCGGAAGTGGCTACACCTTC.